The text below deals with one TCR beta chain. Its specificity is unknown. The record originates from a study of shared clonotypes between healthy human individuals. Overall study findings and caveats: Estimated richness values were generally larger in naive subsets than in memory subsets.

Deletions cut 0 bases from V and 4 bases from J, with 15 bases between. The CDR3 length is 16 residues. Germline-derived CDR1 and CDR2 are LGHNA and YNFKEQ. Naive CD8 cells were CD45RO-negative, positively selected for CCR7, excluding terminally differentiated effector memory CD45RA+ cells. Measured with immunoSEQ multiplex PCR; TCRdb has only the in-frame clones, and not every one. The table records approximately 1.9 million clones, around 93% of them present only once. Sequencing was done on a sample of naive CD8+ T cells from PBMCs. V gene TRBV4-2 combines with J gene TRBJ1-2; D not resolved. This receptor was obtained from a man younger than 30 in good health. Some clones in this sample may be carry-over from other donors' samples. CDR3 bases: TGTGCCAGCAGCCAAGACCTTACCGGGGAACTCTATGGCTACACCTTC. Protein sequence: CASSQDLTGELYGYTF.